What follows are 18 T cell receptor beta chains derived from one specimen sequenced in a study of breast tumors, draining lymph nodes, adjacent tissues (dated by TCRdb to about 2016). The lymph node samples were taken from the axillary draining lymph nodes of breast cancer patients. Library creation used multiplex PCR. The instrument was an Illumina HiSeq 2000. The public reads were reprocessed in TCRdb via fastp at Q25 and MiXCR, keeping in-frame beta chains. Rows are combined by CDR3 protein, so each entry shows the most common genes and DNA. This sample comprises some 200,000 distinct CDR3 sequences, roughly 29% of them detected only once. Jointly, the top ten make up approximately 4.3% of the sample. Material: axillary lymph node tissue. These receptors all stem from a female donor with breast cancer. Some clones in this sample may be carry-over from other donors' samples.

This clonotype has at least ten counts. In nucleotides, the CDR3 is TGTGCCAGTTATCGCGAGGGACAGGGGTCCACCGGGGAGCTGTTTTTT. Translated: CASYREGQGSTGELFF. The chain combines TRBV19 with TRBJ2-2, with 10 bases identical to TRBD1. There are 16 residues in the CDR3. The V and J ends lost 8 bases and 4 bases, in that order; junction bases with no gene match: 10. Germline CDR1 reads LNHDA; CDR2 reads SQIVND (reference sequence).

Concerning this clonotype itself: This may arise from a read error, as a much more abundant clone is one base away. The rearrangement joins TRBV5-4 to TRBJ1-2, with 8 bases identical to TRBD1. Germline CDR1 reads SGHNT; CDR2 reads YYREEE (reference sequence). The CDR3 has 15 residues. The CDR3 region is CASSMRDRPNYGHTF. Written as DNA, the CDR3 is TGTGCCAGCAGCATGCGGGACAGGCCCAACTATGGCCACACCTTC. The whole variable domain, remainder taken from reference TRBV5-4 and TRBJ1-2, is ETGVTQSPTHLIKTRGQQVTLRCSSQSGHNTVSWYQQALGQGPQFIFQYYREEENGRGNFPPRFSGLQFPNYSSELNVNALELDDSALYLCASSMRDRPNYGHTFGSGTRLTVV.

This clonotype came up many times. This chain uses TRBV10-3 with TRBJ2-7; no definite D call. The CDR3 is 12 amino acids. The V end lost 3 bases, the J end lost 0 bases, and 3 bases lay between the germline ends. Germline V gene data show CDR1 as ENHRY and CDR2 as SYGVKD. For the CDR3, the DNA is TGTGCCATCAGTGATGGCTCCTACGAGCAGTACTTC. Translated: CAISDGSYEQYF.

This clonotype has a handful of counts. The chain employs TRBV20-1 and TRBJ1-1, with 9 bases lining up with TRBD1. The CDR3 spans 13 residues. V shed 1 base, J shed 6 bases, and the junction held 3 bases outside the gene matches. CDR1 is DFQATT and CDR2 is SNEGSKA in the germline V gene (reference sequence). The CDR3 here is CSARGQGDAEAFF. CDR3 DNA: TGCAGTGCTAGAGGACAGGGGGACGCTGAAGCTTTCTTT.

This clonotype was detected many times. The chain couples TRBV2 to TRBJ1-2, with D tentatively TRBD1 (6 bases). Germline V gene lookup returns CDR1 SNHLY and CDR2 FYNNEI. Between the trimmed V and J ends, which lost 6 bases and 4 bases, there was a span of 6 bases. The CDR3 totals 11 residues. This chain's CDR3 is CASRGAYGYTF. DNA for the CDR3: TGTGCCAGCAGGGGGGCCTATGGCTACACCTTC.

There are a few counts of this clonotype. A much larger clone sits a single nucleotide away, making a read error possible. The J gene is TRBJ2-7, the V gene TRBV4-1; tentative D call: TRBD2 (6 bases). Trimming pared 1 base from V and 4 bases from J, leaving 17 bases between. This CDR3 comprises 16 residues. Germline assignment: CDR1 MGHRA and CDR2 YSYEKL. CDR3 protein: CASSQGRGRMVYEQYF. CDR3 DNA sequence: TGCGCCAGCAGCCAAGGCCGAGGGAGGATGGTATACGAGCAGTACTTC.

This clonotype was recorded many times. This chain uses TRBV6-5 with TRBJ1-5; a weak D match, TRBD1 (5 bases). This CDR3 spans 13 amino acids. Deletions cut 2 bases from V and 7 bases from J, with 9 bases between. CDR1 is MNHEY and CDR2 is SVGAGI in the germline V gene. Here the CDR3 DNA reads TGTGCCAGCAGTTACGGGGGAGGACAGCCCCAGCATTTT. Translating it yields CASSYGGGQPQHF.

This clonotype was detected many times. V usage is TRBV6-5 and J usage is TRBJ2-5; TRBD2 might be the D (6 bases). V lost 5 bases and J lost 4, with 11 bases in between. The CDR3 extends over 13 amino acids. Germline V gene lookup returns CDR1 MNHEY and CDR2 SVGAGI. The CDR3 DNA follows: TGTGCCAGCAGTCCCCAGGAGGGAGAGACCCAGTACTTC. Protein product: CASSPQEGETQYF.

This clonotype occurred a few times. CDR3 nucleotide sequence: TGTGCAAGTCGCTTAGTAGGACTACACCAAGAGACCCAGTACTTC. It translates to CASRLVGLHQETQYF. The chain is built from TRBV12-2 and TRBJ2-5; no check of the table's D call, TRBD2, against the DNA was made. TRBV12-2 is assigned pseudogene status. This CDR3 is built from 15 residues.

The chain links TRBV6-1 to TRBJ2-2; perhaps TRBD2 as D (7 bases). The CDR3 consists of 16 residues. CDR1 and CDR2 (germline): MNHNS, SASEGT. The V end lost 10 bases, the J end lost 4 bases, and 22 bases lay between the germline ends. The CDR3 region is CATVRGGRSSTGELFF. The DNA for the CDR3 is TGTGCCACTGTAAGGGGGGGGCGATCGAGCACCGGGGAGCTGTTTTTT.

The V call is TRBV9, the J call TRBJ1-2; 8 nucleotides match TRBD1. The CDR3 length is 14 residues. With 4 bases clipped from V and 4 bases from J, the junction kept 6 bases outside the gene matches. Germline lookup yields CDR1 SGDLS and CDR2 YYNGEE. As DNA, the CDR3 is TGTGCCAGCAGCAATACCGGGACAGGCTATGGCTACACCTTC. It translates to CASSNTGTGYGYTF.

This clonotype was detected ten times or more. The junction does not match germline at one end; this may be a read error. The chain combines TRBV20-1 with TRBJ2-5; either TRBD1 or TRBD2 may supply D (5 bases each). The CDR3 sequence is 12 residues long. Germline V gene sequence: CDR1 DFQATT, CDR2 SNEGSKA (reference sequence). DNA of the CDR3: TGCAGTGCTCCGACTGGGGGAGAGCCCCAGTACTTC. Encoded protein: CSAPTGGEPQYF.

This clonotype was seen at least ten times. CDR3 sequence: CASSATSGGADEQFF. Written as DNA, the CDR3 is TGTGCCAGCAGCGCGACTAGCGGGGGGGCCGATGAGCAGTTCTTC. V is TRBV9 and J is TRBJ2-1; the match to TRBD2 covers 14 bases. The CDR3 is made up of 15 amino acids. CDR1 is SGDLS and CDR2 is YYNGEE in the germline V gene. The V and J ends lost 3 bases and 8 bases, in that order; junction bases with no gene match: 4.

A word on this clonotype: As the CDR3 is not closed by the conserved phenylalanine or tryptophan, this likely results from a read error. The DNA is omitted, as the CDR3 cannot be located on it reliably, and the CDR3 follows TCRdb's listing. V is TRBV20-1 and J is TRBJ2-6; TRBD1 is the table's D call and was not checked against the DNA. CDR1 is DFQATT, CDR2 SNEGSKA, per germline (reference sequence). The CDR3 extends over 14 residues, inclusive of both ends. This CDR3 reads CSASTGPGQRTANT.

This clonotype has only one observation. The CDR3 sequence: CATSRESGLCSGANVLTF. CDR3 sequence (DNA): TGTGCCACCAGCAGAGAATCCGGGCTGTGCTCTGGGGCCAACGTCCTGACTTTC. The V and J genes are TRBV15 and TRBJ2-6; D is uncertain. The ends were cut back, 0 bases at V and 0 bases at J, with 12 bases in the middle. Germline V lookup: CDR1 LNHNV, CDR2 YYDKDF (reference sequence). The CDR3 is 18 residues long.

The chain combines TRBV30 with TRBJ1-1; D call uncertain. Between the trimmed V and J ends, which lost 4 bases and 1 base, there was a span of 10 bases. This CDR3 comprises 13 residues. The germline CDR1 and CDR2 sequences are GTSNPN and SVGIG (reference sequence). As DNA, the CDR3 is TGTGCCTGGAAAAGGGAGGGGAACACTGAAGCTTTCTTT. Its translation is CAWKREGNTEAFF.

This clonotype was observed many times. V and J are TRBV29-1 and TRBJ2-7; D is tentatively TRBD1 or TRBD2 (5 bases each). The V gene's germline CDR1 is SQVTM and CDR2 ANQGSEA. The CDR3 has 14 residues. The germline V and J ends were trimmed by 6 bases and 6 bases, with 21 bases remaining between them. The CDR3 reads CSVGFTGDAGEQYF. In DNA, the CDR3 is TGCAGCGTCGGATTCACTGGGGACGCAGGCGAGCAGTACTTC.

Turning to this clonotype: One junction end does not reproduce the germline sequence, and a read error may be involved. Written as DNA, the CDR3 is TGTGCCAGCAGCCCTAGACGGGACAGGTCAAATGGCTACCCCTTC. It specifies CASSPRRDRSNGYPF. This rearrangement joins TRBV7-2 to TRBJ1-2, with 8 positions matching TRBD1. This CDR3 comprises 15 residues. Germline V lookup: CDR1 SGHTA, CDR2 FQGNSA.